This is a list of T cell receptor beta chains from one sample in a study of T cell responses to AZD1222 COVID-19 vaccine. Some clones are missing from TCRdb's copy, which holds only in-frame ones; the method was immunoSEQ multiplex PCR. The table records about 160,000 clones, approximately 90% of them present only once. Sample: peripheral blood, taken 28 days after the second AZD1222 dose. Source of these receptors: an adult who received the AZD1222 COVID-19 vaccine. CDR3s include the opening cysteine and the closing phenylalanine or tryptophan. D genes are given only for firm matches. Part of the rows lack a size; the others show once, few, many or a class for expanded clones.

>-|-|TRBJ1-2|TRBV12-3/TRBV12-4
TGTGCCAGCAGTTTAGCGCAGGGTGGTGGCTACACCTTC
CASSLAQGGGYTF
>-|-|TRBJ2-7|TRBV24-1
TGTGCCACCAGTGATTCAACAAGTCCCGGGTACGAGCAGTACTTC
CATSDSTSPGYEQYF
>-|TRBD2|TRBJ2-2|TRBV15
TGTGCCACCAGCAGGGGACTAGCGGGAGTGGAAGGCGGGGAGCTGTTTTTT
CATSRGLAGVEGGELFF
>-|-|TRBJ1-1|TRBV29-1
TGCAGCCCAAAGCACGGGGGCACTGAAGCTTTCTTT
CSPKHGGTEAFF
>-|TRBD1|TRBJ2-7|TRBV6-5
TGTGCCAGCAGCCGTTCCGGGACAGGGCCCTACGAGCAGTACTTC
CASSRSGTGPYEQYF
>-|-|TRBJ1-1|TRBV5-1
TGCGCCAGCCGAGGGGAGAACACTGAAGCTTTCTTT
CASRGENTEAFF
>-|-|TRBJ1-1|TRBV6-5
TGTGCCAGCAGTCCGGACATTATGAACACTGAAGCTTTCTTT
CASSPDIMNTEAFF
>-|-|TRBJ2-2|TRBV2
TGTGCCAGCAGTCTAGCTGGGGAGCTGTTTTTT
CASSLAGELFF
>-|TRBD2|TRBJ2-1|TRBV19
TGTGCCAGTAGCAGCGGGACTACCCATGAGCAGTTCTTC
CASSSGTTHEQFF
>-|-|TRBJ2-7|TRBV28
TGTGCCAGCAGTCCTCTTGTAGGGTCCTACGAGCAGTACTTC
CASSPLVGSYEQYF
>-|-|TRBJ2-5|TRBV11-2
TGTGCCAGCAGCAAAGGCTTAGCGCGGTACCAAGAGACCCAGTACTTC
CASSKGLARYQETQYF
>-|-|TRBJ1-1|TRBV5-6
TGTGCCAGCAGCTTGGCCGTCGTGCACACTGAAGCTTTCTTT
CASSLAVVHTEAFF
>-|-|TRBJ1-1|TRBV6-6
TGTGCCAGCAGCCTCAGGGTAACTGAAGCTTTCTTT
CASSLRVTEAFF
>-|TRBD1|TRBJ1-5|TRBV5-6
TGTGCCAGCAGTTCCGGGACAGGGGGTAATCAGCCCCAGCATTTT
CASSSGTGGNQPQHF
>once|-|TRBJ1-1|TRBV29-1
TGCAGCGTTGAACTTGGGGGGGCCGGGATGAACACTGAAGCTTTCTTT
CSVELGGAGMNTEAFF
>-|-|TRBJ2-2|TRBV7-2
TGTGCCAGCAGCTTGGACAGTAACACCGGGGAGCTGTTTTTT
CASSLDSNTGELFF
>-|-|TRBJ2-7|TRBV19
TGTGCCAGTAGTAACTGGGACGGCTACGAGCAGTACTTC
CASSNWDGYEQYF
>-|TRBD2|TRBJ2-1|TRBV10-3
TGTGCCATTTCTCTAGCGGGGGGTAACAATGAGCAGTTCTTC
CAISLAGGNNEQFF
>-|-|TRBJ2-6|TRBV7-9
TGTGCCAGCAGCTTAGCGCTGGGGGGGCCACGATTCGGGGCCAACGTCCTGACTTTC
CASSLALGGPRFGANVLTF
>-|TRBD1|TRBJ1-2|TRBV6-1
TGTGCCAGCAGCCCCGACAGGGCCTATGGCTACACCTTC
CASSPDRAYGYTF
>-|TRBD1|TRBJ1-4|TRBV7-9
TGTGCCAGCAGCCTCGAGGGGGGACAGTCTAATGAAAAACTGTTTTTT
CASSLEGGQSNEKLFF
>once|TRBD1|TRBJ2-3|TRBV10-3
TGTGCCATCAGTGGGGACAGGCCGATCACAGATACGCAGTATTTT
CAISGDRPITDTQYF
>-|-|TRBJ2-5|TRBV27
TGTGCCAGCAGTCCGCAGGGAACACAAGAGACCCAGTACTTC
CASSPQGTQETQYF
>-|-|TRBJ1-4|TRBV27
TGTGCCAGCAGTTCTAGGGGTGCAGGAGAAAAACTGTTTTTT
CASSSRGAGEKLFF
>-|-|TRBJ2-5|TRBV2
TGTGCCAGCAGTGCATCGTTTGGTAGTGAGACCCAGTACTTC
CASSASFGSETQYF
>-|-|TRBJ1-5|TRBV2
TGTGCCAGCAGTGAAAGCGGCAGGGTGGTTCAGCCCCAGCATTTT
CASSESGRVVQPQHF
>-|-|TRBJ2-7|TRBV6-2/TRBV6-3
TGTGCCAGCAGTCCCGCCCGGGATCAGCCCTACGAGCAGTACTTC
CASSPARDQPYEQYF
>-|-|TRBJ2-7|TRBV25-1
TGTGCCACCGGGAAAGGGGGAGACGAGCAGTACTTC
CATGKGGDEQYF
>-|-|TRBJ1-1|TRBV10-3
TGTGCCATCAAAAGCCCGGCCATGAACACTGAAGCTTTCTTT
CAIKSPAMNTEAFF
>-|-|TRBJ2-2|TRBV6-4
TGTGCCAGCAGTGGGATCACCGGGGAGCTGTTTTTT
CASSGITGELFF
>-|-|TRBJ1-2|TRBV7-8
TGTGCCAGCAGCTTAATCGTTTCCGAGACAGGAAAGAACTATGGCTACACCTTC
CASSLIVSETGKNYGYTF
>-|TRBD2|TRBJ2-3|TRBV13
TGTGCCAGCAGCCTGGGACTAGCGGCCACAGATACGCAGTATTTT
CASSLGLAATDTQYF
>-|-|TRBJ2-3|TRBV7-6
TGTGCCAGCAGCTTGGGACTTCTAAGCGCAGATACGCAGTATTTT
CASSLGLLSADTQYF
>-|-|TRBJ1-3|TRBV7-7
TGTGCCAGCAGCCTATCCGGGACAACCGGCACCATATATTTT
CASSLSGTTGTIYF
>once|-|TRBJ1-4|TRBV2
TGTGCCAGCAAGAGGGGTGGCGATGAAAAACTGTTTTTT
CASKRGGDEKLFF
>-|TRBD2|TRBJ2-5|TRBV30
TGTGCCTGGAGACTTAGCGGGACTCAAGAGACCCAGTACTTC
CAWRLSGTQETQYF
>-|-|TRBJ2-1|TRBV6-2/TRBV6-3
TGTGCCAGCAGTTACGTTGTCTACAATGAGCAGTTCTTC
CASSYVVYNEQFF
>once|-|TRBJ1-5|TRBV28
TGTGCCAGCAGTTTAAGTAAAGAGGGGCCCTTTCAGCCCCAGCATTTT
CASSLSKEGPFQPQHF
>-|TRBD2|TRBJ2-1|TRBV24-1
TGTGCCACCAGTGGTAGCGGGCTTGGAGGTAGATCCTACAATGAGCAGTTCTTC
CATSGSGLGGRSYNEQFF
>few|-|TRBJ2-7|TRBV5-4
TGTGCCAGCAGCCTCACGGGGGCCGACTACGAGCAGTACTTC
CASSLTGADYEQYF
>-|TRBD1|TRBJ2-6|TRBV20-1
TGCAGTGCTAGTCACAGGGGGCACCGGTCTGGGGCCAACGTCCTGACTTTC
CSASHRGHRSGANVLTF
>-|-|TRBJ1-1|TRBV5-1
TGCGCCAGCAGCTTGGCCACAGGCTTGAACACTGAAGCTTTCTTT
CASSLATGLNTEAFF
>-|TRBD1|TRBJ1-5|TRBV2
TGTGCCAGCAGAGTAACCGGGACAGACCTCAATCAGCCCCAGCATTTT
CASRVTGTDLNQPQHF
>-|-|TRBJ1-2|TRBV11-2
TGTGCCAGCAGCTTAGGGGCCTTCTATGGCTACACCTTC
CASSLGAFYGYTF
>once|TRBD2|TRBJ2-1|TRBV7-9
TGTGCCAGCAGCTCGACTAGCGGGATCCCCAGTGAGCAGTTCTTC
CASSSTSGIPSEQFF
>-|-|TRBJ1-1|TRBV28
TGTGCCAGCAGTATCCCTCCGACTGGTGAAGCTTTCTTT
CASSIPPTGEAFF